The 30 T cell receptor beta chains in this list originate from one sample, sequenced in a study of cytomegalovirus exposure and HLA in healthy donors. In the PCR, 60 Vbeta and 13 Jbeta primers were used. The assay was immunoSEQ multiplex PCR, and TCRdb's table has in-frame clones only and misses some. The data contain 180,000 or so clones, 76% of them seen just once; the ten biggest clones take up approximately 0.76%. Sequencing was done on a sample of PBMCs. Receptors were obtained from a female donor in good health and CMV-seronegative.

This chain uses TRBV18 with TRBJ2-7; the match to TRBD2 covers 12 bases. The CDR3 sequence is 15 residues long. Germline trimming cut 0 bases from V and 4 bases from J; bases unmatched to any gene: 1. Germline V lookup: CDR1 KGHSH, CDR2 LQKENI. CDR3 coding DNA: TGTGCCAGCTCACCACCCGGGACTAGCGGGTACGAGCAGTACTTC. This encodes CASSPPGTSGYEQYF.

The chain has TRBV4-3 and TRBJ2-1; 10 bases map to TRBD2. CDR1 and CDR2 (germline): LGHNA, YSLEER. V lost 0 bases and J lost 9; bases outside the gene matches: 8. This CDR3 comprises 16 residues. The CDR3 DNA follows: TGCGCCAGCAGCCAAGATAGAGCTAGCGGGAGTATTGAGCAGTTCTTC. It specifies CASSQDRASGSIEQFF.

The chain is built from TRBV15 and TRBJ1-3, with TRBD1 as a possible D gene (5 bases). Trimming stripped 1 base from V and 10 bases from J, with 11 bases between. Germline CDR1 is LNHNV and CDR2 is YYDKDF (reference sequence). The length of the CDR3 is 13 residues. CDR3 region: CATSRGRGETIYF. In DNA, the CDR3 is TGTGCCACCAGCAGAGGACGGGGGGAGACCATATATTTT.

J is TRBJ1-1 and V is TRBV21-1. TRBV21-1 is labeled a pseudogene. This CDR3 is 14 amino acids long. CDR3 amino acids: CASSITGMNTEAFF. The CDR3 coding sequence is TGTGCCAGCAGCATAACGGGGATGAACACTGAAGCTTTCTTT.

V gene TRBV18 combines with J gene TRBJ2-7, with D possibly being TRBD2 (6 bases). V gave up 8 bases and J gave up 5 bases, with 19 bases separating them. The CDR3 spans 14 residues. Germline V gene data show CDR1 as KGHSH and CDR2 as LQKENI. CDR3 sequence reads: CASVPGGGVDEQYF. The DNA for the CDR3 is TGTGCCAGCGTTCCCGGCGGAGGGGTGGACGAGCAGTACTTC.

V and J are TRBV6-5 and TRBJ2-7; D may be TRBD1 (7 bases). This CDR3 has 15 amino acids. Trimming pared 6 bases from V and 1 base from J, leaving 16 bases between. The germline V gene encodes CDR1 MNHEY and CDR2 SVGAGI. Here the CDR3 reads CASRPRRGQSYEQYF. DNA of the CDR3: TGTGCCAGCAGACCAAGGCGGGGACAGTCCTACGAGCAGTACTTC.

CDR3 nucleotides: TGCGCCAGCAGCCAAGAACTTCCGGGACTAGCGGGATTCACCGGGGAGCTGTTTTTT. The encoded protein is CASSQELPGLAGFTGELFF. The V gene is TRBV4-3, the J gene TRBJ2-2; 13 bases align to TRBD2. CDR1 and CDR2 (germline): LGHNA, YSLEER. V shed 0 bases and J 4 bases; nucleotides not matched to a gene: 8. The CDR3 has 19 residues.

In regard to this clone: The same CDR3 is also encoded by other DNA sequences in this sample. The chain recombines TRBV29-1 with TRBJ2-3, with 7 bases matching TRBD1. V lost 1 base and J lost 12; bases outside the gene matches: 4. CDR1 is SQVTM, CDR2 ANQGSEA, per germline. The CDR3 loop spans 11 amino acids. The CDR3 spells CSVEGRQGQYF. The CDR3 DNA is TGCAGCGTTGAAGGTCGACAGGGTCAGTATTTT.

This clone turned up a few times. This chain links TRBV25-1 with TRBJ1-1; no firm D call. Germline V CDR1 and CDR2: MGHDK, SYGVNS. The V end lost 3 bases, the J end lost 0 bases, and 2 bases lay between the germline ends. This CDR3 contains 12 residues. The CDR3, as DNA: TGTGCCAGCAGTGACATGAACACTGAAGCTTTCTTT. It yields the protein CASSDMNTEAFF.

This chain uses TRBV6-5 with TRBJ2-2; D may be TRBD1 (6 bases). The CDR3 extends over 15 amino acids. Germline lookup yields CDR1 MNHEY and CDR2 SVGAGI. The V and J ends lost 6 bases and 0 bases respectively, with 11 bases between them. CDR3 region: CASREQGANTGELFF. The CDR3 coding sequence is TGTGCCAGCAGGGAACAGGGCGCGAACACCGGGGAGCTGTTTTTT.

V is TRBV7-2 and J is TRBJ2-3, with 7 positions matching TRBD1. V shed 3 bases, J shed 4 bases, and the junction held 7 bases outside the gene matches. The CDR3 is 15 residues long. Per germline, CDR1 SGHTA and CDR2 FQGNSA. The CDR3 DNA is TGTGCCAGCAGCTTCCGGGACAGACCCGCAGATACGCAGTATTTT. Residues: CASSFRDRPADTQYF.

Only a few counts were recorded for this clone. The chain's CDR3 is CASSQGTGMGSYGYTF. CDR3 bases: TGTGCCAGCTCACAGGGTACAGGGATGGGGAGCTATGGCTACACCTTC. This chain connects TRBV18 to TRBJ1-2, with a weak D call TRBD1 (6 bases). V was trimmed by 4 bases and J by 4 bases, leaving 19 bases between them. CDR3 length: 16 residues. CDR1 is KGHSH and CDR2 is LQKENI in the germline V gene.

In its sample, this clone was seen once. The J gene is TRBJ2-7, the V gene TRBV19, with 9 bases matching TRBD1. After removal of 6 bases from V and 3 bases from J, the junction contained 9 bases not matched to a gene. Germline CDR1 is LNHDA and CDR2 is SQIVND (reference sequence). This CDR3 has 15 residues. The chain's CDR3 is CASSLYPGQGYEQYF. The CDR3 DNA sequence: TGTGCCAGTAGCCTATATCCGGGACAGGGCTACGAGCAGTACTTC.

The DNA for the CDR3 is TGTGCCAGCAGCGCACAAGGGGGATTAGTATGGGACACTGAAGCTTTCTTT. This translates into CASSAQGGLVWDTEAFF. This rearrangement joins TRBV7-6 to TRBJ1-1, with TRBD1 as a possible D gene (6 bases). Trimming removed 5 bases at V and 3 bases at J, with 22 bases between. Germline V lookup: CDR1 SGHVS, CDR2 FNYEAQ. The CDR3 length is 17 residues.

The chain recombines TRBV4-1 with TRBJ2-7; the match to TRBD1 covers 8 bases. Per germline, CDR1 MGHRA and CDR2 YSYEKL. V trimming: 4 bases; J trimming: 1 base; junction bases outside the gene matches: 6. The CDR3 spans 15 residues. CDR3 loop: CASSPGQGPSYEQYF. Written as DNA, the CDR3 is TGCGCCAGCAGCCCCGGACAGGGTCCGTCCTACGAGCAGTACTTC.

The chain recombines TRBV28 with TRBJ1-1; the D gene is possibly TRBD1 (6 bases). The CDR3 sequence is 14 residues long. Germline V gene sequence: CDR1 MDHEN, CDR2 SYDVKM. The germline V and J ends were trimmed by 4 bases and 6 bases, with 15 bases remaining between them. The CDR3 here is CASSSLNRVAEAFF. The CDR3 coding sequence is TGTGCCAGCAGTTCCCTTAACAGGGTTGCTGAAGCTTTCTTT.

The chain recombines TRBV10-3 with TRBJ2-7; the D is unclear. Trimming stripped 3 bases from V and 5 bases from J, with 14 bases between. The CDR3 consists of 14 residues. CDR1 is ENHRY, CDR2 SYGVKD, per germline. For the CDR3, the DNA is TGTGCCATCAGTGATAGCCGGAACGGCAACGAGCAGTACTTC. This sequence encodes CAISDSRNGNEQYF.

The CDR3 bases are TGTGCCAGCACCGAAAGACTAGCGGGGGCCCGCACAGATACGCAGTATTTT. Its protein product is CASTERLAGARTDTQYF. The rearrangement links TRBV7-2 to TRBJ2-3, with 12 bases lining up with TRBD2. The CDR3 is 17 residues long. The V gene end was trimmed by 7 bases and the J gene end by 1 base; junction bases not matched to a gene: 9. Germline V gene lookup returns CDR1 SGHTA and CDR2 FQGNSA.

V is TRBV30 and J is TRBJ1-5; TRBD1 matches 7 bases. CDR3 length: 16 residues. Trimming at V came to 1 base and at J to 4 bases, leaving 10 bases not matched to a gene. The V gene's germline CDR1 is GTSNPN and CDR2 SVGIG (reference sequence). In DNA, the CDR3 is TGTGCCTGGAGTGATCCCGGGACAGTTTTTAATCAGCCCCAGCATTTT. Its protein is CAWSDPGTVFNQPQHF.

V is TRBV7-3 and J is TRBJ2-3; TRBD2 matches at 7 bases. J lost 3 bases, V lost 7 bases, and 7 bases had no gene match. In germline, CDR1 is SGHTA, CDR2 FQGTGA. The CDR3 spans 14 residues. The CDR3 protein is CASKSGILTDTQYF. In nucleotides, the CDR3 is TGTGCCAGCAAGAGCGGGATCTTGACAGATACGCAGTATTTT.

The sample holds a few counts of this clone. The gene calls are TRBV6-6 and TRBJ1-2, with D possibly TRBD1 on 5 matching bases. CDR3 size: 14 residues. Germline V CDR1 and CDR2: MNHNY, SVGAGI (reference sequence). Trimming cost V 2 bases and J 4 bases, with 11 bases left between them. Here the CDR3 reads CASSYGSGGYGYTF. CDR3 nucleotide sequence: TGTGCCAGCAGTTACGGTTCGGGGGGCTATGGCTACACCTTC.

The chain has TRBV19 and TRBJ2-7; D is perhaps TRBD1 (5 bases). V lost 3 bases to trimming and J lost 5 bases, with 14 bases between them. The CDR3 has 14 amino acids. CDR1 and CDR2 (germline): LNHDA, SQIVND (reference sequence). The CDR3 here is CASSIWGRENEQYF. Written as DNA, the CDR3 is TGTGCCAGTAGTATTTGGGGCAGGGAAAACGAGCAGTACTTC. Complete variable domain (other parts from reference TRBV19 and TRBJ2-7): DGGITQSPKYLFRKEGQNVTLSCEQNLNHDAMYWYRQDPGQGLRLIYYSQIVNDFQKGDIAEGYSVSREKKESFPLTVTSAQKNPTAFYLCASSIWGRENEQYFGPGTRLTVT.

A note on this clone: Distinct nucleotide sequences in the sample also encode this CDR3. This chain uses TRBV30 with TRBJ1-2; D is possibly TRBD1 (6 bases). Trimming shortened V by 2 bases and J by 4 bases, and 8 bases separated the two germline ends. From germline, CDR1 is GTSNPN and CDR2 SVGIG (reference sequence). The length of the CDR3 is 12 residues. The chain's CDR3 is CAWSRTAYGYTF. CDR3 sequence (DNA): TGTGCCTGGAGTAGGACAGCCTATGGCTACACCTTC.

On this clone itself: Sequence at one end of the junction differs from germline and may be a read error. The chain combines TRBV7-9 with TRBJ1-2, with D uncertain. Germline CDR1 and CDR2: SEHNR and FQNEAQ (reference sequence). The CDR3 consists of 12 residues. The CDR3 reads CSSSLYSDGYTF. CDR3 DNA sequence: TGTTCCAGCAGCTTATACAGTGATGGCTACACCTTC.

V is TRBV19 and J is TRBJ2-6; the D gene is possibly TRBD2 (7 bases). The CDR3 loop spans 17 amino acids. The germline CDR1 and CDR2 sequences are LNHDA and SQIVND (reference sequence). Trimming cost V 5 bases and J 1 base, with 15 bases left between them. The CDR3 sequence: CASSYREAGSGANVLTF. The CDR3 nucleotides are TGTGCCAGTAGTTACAGGGAAGCGGGGTCTGGGGCCAACGTCCTGACTTTC. Full variable domain (missing parts from reference TRBV19 and TRBJ2-6): DGGITQSPKYLFRKEGQNVTLSCEQNLNHDAMYWYRQDPGQGLRLIYYSQIVNDFQKGDIAEGYSVSREKKESFPLTVTSAQKNPTAFYLCASSYREAGSGANVLTFGAGSRLTVL.

The chain employs TRBV30 and TRBJ1-4; tentative D call: TRBD1 (6 bases). Trimming shortened V by 3 bases and J by 5 bases, and 13 bases separated the two germline ends. Looked up from germline, CDR1 is GTSNPN and CDR2 is SVGIG (reference sequence). CDR3 length: 14 residues. The DNA of the CDR3 is TGTGCCTGGAGCGAACAGGGTCGGAATGAAAAACTGTTTTTT. Translating gives CAWSEQGRNEKLFF.

V gene TRBV7-9 combines with J gene TRBJ2-5; perhaps TRBD2 as D (7 bases). Germline loops: CDR1 SEHNR, CDR2 FQNEAQ (reference sequence). The germline V and J ends were trimmed by 2 bases and 4 bases, with 11 bases remaining between them. The CDR3 sequence is 14 residues long. The CDR3 DNA reads TGTGCCAGCAGCTTAAGAGGGGGGGGAGAGACCCAGTACTTC. Its translation: CASSLRGGGETQYF.

DNA for the CDR3: TGTGCCAGTTCCTCAGGTCCCGAGCAGTACTTC. Encoded protein: CASSSGPEQYF. V gene TRBV19 combines with J gene TRBJ2-7; D is undetermined. The CDR3 covers 11 residues. With 8 bases removed from V and 6 bases from J, the gap between germline ends came to 11 bases. Looked up from germline, CDR1 is LNHDA and CDR2 is SQIVND (reference sequence).

The genes are TRBV28 and TRBJ2-1; TRBD1 matches 8 bases. V shed 5 bases and J 4 bases; nucleotides not matched to a gene: 7. The germline V gene has CDR1 MDHEN and CDR2 SYDVKM. This CDR3 has 15 amino acids. CDR3 loop: CASSTAGTGYNEQFF. CDR3 DNA: TGTGCCAGCAGTACTGCCGGGACAGGATACAATGAGCAGTTCTTC.

The rearrangement uses TRBV12-5 and TRBJ2-2, with 8 positions matching TRBD2. Per germline, CDR1 LGHNT and CDR2 FRNRAP. The V and J ends lost 6 bases and 6 bases, in that order; junction bases with no gene match: 9. The CDR3 spans 15 residues. CDR3 in DNA: TGTGCTAGTGGCCTCCAGCGGGAGTGGCCCGGGGAGCTGTTTTTT. It is translated as CASGLQREWPGELFF.